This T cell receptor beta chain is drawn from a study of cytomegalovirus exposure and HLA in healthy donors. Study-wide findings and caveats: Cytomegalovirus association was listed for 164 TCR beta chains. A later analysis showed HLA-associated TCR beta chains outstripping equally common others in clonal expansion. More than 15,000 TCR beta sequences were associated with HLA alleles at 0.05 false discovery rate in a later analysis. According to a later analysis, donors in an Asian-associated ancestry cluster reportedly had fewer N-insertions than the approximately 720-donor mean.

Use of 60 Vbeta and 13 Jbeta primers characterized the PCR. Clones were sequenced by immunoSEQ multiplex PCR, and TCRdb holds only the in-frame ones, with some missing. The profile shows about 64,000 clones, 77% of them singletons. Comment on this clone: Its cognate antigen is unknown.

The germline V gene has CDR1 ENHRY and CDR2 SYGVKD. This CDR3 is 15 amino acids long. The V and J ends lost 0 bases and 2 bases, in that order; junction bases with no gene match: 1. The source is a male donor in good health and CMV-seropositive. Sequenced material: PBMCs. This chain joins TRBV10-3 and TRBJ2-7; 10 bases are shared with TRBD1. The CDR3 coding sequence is TGTGCCATCAGTGAGTCCGGGACAGGGGCCTACGAGCAGTACTTC. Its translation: CAISESGTGAYEQYF.